Each of the 28 T cell receptor beta chains below was sequenced from the same sample in a study of control samples from healthy donors and cancer patients. Generated by immunoSEQ multiplex PCR, the TCRdb table keeps only in-frame clones and is missing some. In the table there are 100,000 to 150,000 clones, approximately 90% of which are singletons. Sample: blood. The origin of the receptors is a man between 18 and 35 years old in good health.

The rearrangement joins TRBV4-2 to TRBJ2-6; D possibly corresponds to TRBD1 (7 bases). The CDR3 contains 17 residues. Germline V gives CDR1 LGHNA, CDR2 YNFKEQ. Trimming left V 0 bases short and J 2 bases short, with 11 bases between. DNA of the CDR3: TGTGCCAGCAGCCAAGATCTCAGGGGGGCTGGGGCCAACGTCCTGACTTTC. Translated: CASSQDLRGAGANVLTF.

The chain is built from TRBV11-3 and TRBJ2-2, with D unresolved. CDR1 is SGHNT, CDR2 YENEEA, per germline. The germline V and J ends were trimmed by 2 bases and 4 bases, with 5 bases remaining between them. This CDR3 is built from 13 residues. The CDR3 is CASSLSGTGELFF. CDR3 DNA sequence: TGTGCCAGCAGCTTATCCGGCACCGGGGAGCTGTTTTTT.

The V call is TRBV27, the J call TRBJ1-4; D unclear. The CDR3 has 15 amino acids. Germline loops: CDR1 MNHEY, CDR2 SMNVEV (reference sequence). Trimming cost V 2 bases and J 0 bases, with 7 bases left between them. The CDR3 loop is CASSLGVATNEKLFF. The CDR3 region has the DNA TGTGCCAGCAGTTTAGGAGTAGCAACTAATGAAAAACTGTTTTTT.

This rearrangement joins TRBV5-4 to TRBJ1-3; TRBD1 agrees at 7 bases. J was trimmed by 1 base and V by 4 bases; bases with no gene match: 8. CDR3 length: 16 amino acids. Germline V gene lookup returns CDR1 SGHNT and CDR2 YYREEE (reference sequence). The CDR3 DNA follows: TGTGCCAGCAGCCCAGGGACAGCATCATCTGGAAACACCATATATTTT. This gives the protein CASSPGTASSGNTIYF.

This chain uses TRBV19 with TRBJ2-7; D not certain. Gene TRBJ2-1 matches the end of the DNA better, so the J call may be wrong. CDR1 and CDR2 from the germline V gene are LNHDA and SQIVND (reference sequence). The CDR3 consists of 15 residues. CDR3 nucleotide sequence: TGTGCCAGTTCAACCTTTGAGACTTCCAACAATGAGCAGTTCTTC. Protein sequence: CASSTFETSNNEQFF.

V usage is TRBV7-9 and J usage is TRBJ1-6; D is undetermined. The CDR3 is made up of 13 amino acids. From germline, CDR1 is SEHNR and CDR2 FQNEAQ (reference sequence). Trimming left V 3 bases short and J 9 bases short, with 9 bases between. The CDR3 sequence: CASSLGGISPLHF. As DNA, the CDR3 is TGTGCCAGCAGCTTGGGAGGGATTTCACCCCTCCACTTT.

The rearrangement joins TRBV6-4 to TRBJ2-3, with D perhaps TRBD2 (5 bases). The CDR3 runs to 14 residues. CDR1 MRHNA and CDR2 SNTAGT come from the germline V gene. Trimming stripped 0 bases from V and 5 bases from J, with 9 bases between. The CDR3 nucleotides read TGTGCCAGCAGTGACTCGAGGGTTGGAGATACGCAGTATTTT. Encoded protein: CASSDSRVGDTQYF.

The V and J genes are TRBV2 and TRBJ2-7; TRBD1 might be the D (6 bases). The ends were cut back, 5 bases at V and 2 bases at J, with 10 bases in the middle. Germline loops: CDR1 SNHLY, CDR2 FYNNEI. CDR3 size: 13 residues. CDR3 sequence: CASSLDSTYEQYF. CDR3 in DNA: TGTGCCAGCAGTTTGGACAGCACCTACGAGCAGTACTTC. The full variable domain, its missing parts supplied by reference TRBV2 and TRBJ2-7, is EPEVTQTPSHQVTQMGQEVILRCVPISNHLYFYWYRQILGQKVEFLVSFYNNEISEKSEIFDDQFSVERPDGSNFTLKIRSTKLEDSAMYFCASSLDSTYEQYFGPGTRLTVT.

Only one count was recorded for this clone. The chain uses TRBV10-3 and TRBJ2-3, with 9 bases fitting TRBD1. Germline values: CDR1 ENHRY, CDR2 SYGVKD. CDR3 length: 15 amino acids. The trim removed 6 bases at V and 3 bases at J, leaving 7 bases unmatched. For the CDR3, the DNA is TGTGCCATCAGCCGCTCGGGACAGGGTACAGATACGCAGTATTTT. It is translated as CAISRSGQGTDTQYF.

The rearrangement links TRBV27 to TRBJ1-4, with D unclear. V lost 7 bases and J lost 4, with 7 bases in between. This CDR3 has 12 amino acids. Germline lookup yields CDR1 MNHEY and CDR2 SMNVEV (reference sequence). The chain's CDR3 is CASKAYNEKLFF. Here the CDR3 DNA reads TGTGCCAGCAAGGCTTATAATGAAAAACTGTTTTTT. Based on the CDR3 plus reference TRBV27 and TRBJ1-4, the full variable domain is EAQVTQNPRYLITVTGKKLTVTCSQNMNHEYMSWYRQDPGLGLRQIYYSMNVEVTDKGDVPEGYKVSRKEKRNFPLILESPSPNQTSLYFCASKAYNEKLFFGSGTQLSVL.

The V gene is TRBV6-5, the J gene TRBJ2-2; D is tentatively TRBD1 or TRBD2 (5 bases each). Germline CDR1 reads MNHEY; CDR2 reads SVGAGI. CDR3 length: 15 amino acids. Trimming cost V 4 bases and J 4 bases, with 13 bases left between them. CDR3 nucleotide sequence: TGTGCCAGCAGTTCGACGGGGACCTCCACCGGGGAGCTGTTTTTT. It specifies CASSSTGTSTGELFF.

To note about this clone: Other nucleotide sequences from this sample produce the same CDR3. This rearrangement joins TRBV5-1 to TRBJ1-1; D ambiguous. V lost 0 bases and J lost 1, with 4 bases in between. From germline, CDR1 is SGHRS and CDR2 YFSETQ. This CDR3 is built from 13 residues. The CDR3 coding sequence is TGCGCCAGCAGCTTGGCGGGGAACACTGAAGCTTTCTTT. Translation gives CASSLAGNTEAFF.

In this sample, this clone turned up a few times. The chain combines TRBV6-6 with TRBJ2-7; D not resolved. The length of the CDR3 is 16 residues. From germline, CDR1 is MNHNY and CDR2 SVGAGI (reference sequence). V lost 4 bases to trimming and J lost 2 bases, with 18 bases between them. The CDR3 nucleotides read TGTGCCAGCAGTTTTATCATCCACTTCTCGGCCTACGAGCAGTACTTC. Its protein is CASSFIIHFSAYEQYF.

The rearrangement links TRBV7-9 to TRBJ2-5; 11 positions match TRBD2. This CDR3 has 16 residues. The germline gives CDR1 SEHNR, CDR2 FQNEAQ (reference sequence). The junction had 7 bases not matched to a gene; V was cut back by 2 bases and J by 5 bases. The CDR3: CASSLLAGGLGETQYF. CDR3 coding DNA: TGTGCCAGCAGCTTACTAGCGGGGGGCCTCGGGGAGACCCAGTACTTC.

The rearrangement joins TRBV5-1 to TRBJ2-2, with D possibly matching TRBD1 (6 bases). V was cut by 8 bases and J by 3 bases, with 17 bases left in between. From germline, CDR1 is SGHRS and CDR2 YFSETQ. The CDR3 is 15 residues long. The CDR3 reads CASNREGVDTGELFF. The CDR3 DNA is TGCGCCAGTAACAGGGAAGGCGTGGACACCGGGGAGCTGTTTTTT.

This rearrangement joins TRBV5-6 to TRBJ2-6; a weak D match, TRBD1 (5 bases). Trimming stripped 1 base from V and 7 bases from J, with 12 bases between. The length of the CDR3 is 15 residues. Germline assignment: CDR1 SGHDT and CDR2 YYEEEE. The CDR3 protein is CASSLPQAGANVLTF. The DNA of the CDR3 is TGTGCCAGCAGCTTGCCACAGGCAGGCGCCAACGTCCTGACTTTC.

This chain joins TRBV25-1 and TRBJ2-3; 9 nucleotides match TRBD1. The junction had 3 bases not matched to a gene; V was cut back by 4 bases and J by 7 bases. There are 13 residues in the CDR3. Germline assignment: CDR1 MGHDK and CDR2 SYGVNS. The DNA for the CDR3 is TGTGCCAGCAGTGGGGACAGGGAAAATACGCAGTATTTT. Amino acid sequence: CASSGDRENTQYF.

The chain couples TRBV7-9 to TRBJ1-2, with D possibly matching TRBD1 (6 bases). The V and J ends lost 5 bases and 5 bases respectively, with 18 bases between them. The CDR3 is 15 amino acids. CDR1 SEHNR and CDR2 FQNEAQ come from the germline V gene (reference sequence). The CDR3 protein is CASSLLTGPTYGYTF. Here the CDR3 DNA reads TGTGCCAGCAGCCTCCTGACAGGCCCCACTTATGGCTACACCTTC.

The V and J genes are TRBV6-4 and TRBJ2-3; D remains ambiguous. CDR1 and CDR2 from the germline V gene are MRHNA and SNTAGT. Trimming removed 5 bases from V and 2 bases from J, with 14 bases in between. The CDR3 is 15 residues long. DNA of the CDR3: TGTGCCAGCAGTCGAACGGAGATTGCCACAGATACGCAGTATTTT. Encoded protein: CASSRTEIATDTQYF.

Worth noting for this clone: The junction and the germline gene differ at one end; a read error may be behind it. The J gene is TRBJ1-3, the V gene TRBV30; TRBD1 is a possible D gene (5 bases). CDR1 and CDR2 (germline): GTSNPN, SVGIG (reference sequence). The CDR3 extends over 13 amino acids. The CDR3 region has the DNA TGTGCCTGGAGTCAGGGAACTGGGAACACCATATATTTT. Amino acids: CAWSQGTGNTIYF.

The chain employs TRBV21-1 and TRBJ1-5; the table's TRBD1 call for D was not verified on the DNA. TRBV21-1 is a known pseudogene. This CDR3 region has 17 residues. The CDR3 sequence is CASSKILQGTGNQPQHF. CDR3 coding DNA: TGTGCCAGCAGCAAAATACTACAGGGTACGGGCAATCAGCCCCAGCATTTT.

V gene TRBV2 combines with J gene TRBJ1-1; D is unresolved. Trimming left V 4 bases short and J 1 base short, with 7 bases between. Germline CDR1 reads SNHLY; CDR2 reads FYNNEI. This CDR3 is 13 amino acids long. The CDR3, as DNA: TGTGCCAGCAGTGGGGAGGGGAACACTGAAGCTTTCTTT. Protein product: CASSGEGNTEAFF.

The chain has TRBV2 and TRBJ1-6; D might be TRBD1 (5 bases). The CDR3 extends over 14 amino acids. Germline CDR1 reads SNHLY; CDR2 reads FYNNEI. Trimming left V 4 bases short and J 8 bases short, with 12 bases between. The CDR3 is CASSAQGWDSPLHF. The DNA of the CDR3 is TGTGCCAGCAGTGCTCAGGGATGGGATTCACCCCTCCACTTT.

V gene TRBV10-3 combines with J gene TRBJ1-5; possibly TRBD1 for D (6 bases). Between the trimmed V and J ends, which lost 8 bases and 2 bases, there was a span of 10 bases. The CDR3 extends over 13 amino acids. Per germline, CDR1 ENHRY and CDR2 SYGVKD. CDR3 in DNA: TGTGCCATCGGGGGCGCCGGCAATCAGCCCCAGCATTTT. Translated, it gives CAIGGAGNQPQHF.

This clone was picked up one time. The chain is built from TRBV30 and TRBJ1-2; 7 nucleotides align to TRBD1. The junction had 11 bases not matched to a gene; V was cut back by 5 bases and J by 2 bases. The CDR3 contains 15 residues. CDR1 is GTSNPN and CDR2 is SVGIG in the germline V gene (reference sequence). In DNA, the CDR3 is TGTGCCTGGTTTCCTCGGGACAGACCCAACTATGGCTACACCTTC. Its translation: CAWFPRDRPNYGYTF.

The DNA of the CDR3 is TGTGCCAGCGCCACTTCCGGATCCGGTACTGAAGCTTTCTTT. Its protein is CASATSGSGTEAFF. The chain combines TRBV9 with TRBJ1-1; no clear D gene. Per the germline V gene, CDR1 is SGDLS and CDR2 is YYNGEE. V lost 7 bases, J lost 5 bases, and 18 bases lay in between. The CDR3 has 14 amino acids.

This chain connects TRBV30 to TRBJ2-1; 8 bases fit TRBD2. Unmatched junction bases numbered 6, after V lost 2 bases and J lost 9 bases. CDR1 is GTSNPN and CDR2 is SVGIG in the germline V gene (reference sequence). This CDR3 has 13 amino acids. CDR3 sequence: CAWSSGGLVEQFF. Written as DNA, the CDR3 is TGTGCCTGGAGTTCGGGGGGGCTAGTTGAGCAGTTCTTC.

The chain recombines TRBV5-5 with TRBJ1-1; D not certain. This CDR3 is 13 amino acids long. V lost 4 bases, J lost 0 bases, and 7 bases lay in between. Germline lookup yields CDR1 SGHKS and CDR2 YYEKEE (reference sequence). DNA for the CDR3: TGTGCCAGCAGCAGAAGGATGAACACTGAAGCTTTCTTT. It is translated as CASSRRMNTEAFF.